These 5 T cell receptor beta chains originate from one sample sequenced in a study of blood T cell repertoires in COVID-19. Measured with immunoSEQ multiplex PCR; TCRdb has only the in-frame clones, and not every one. The profile shows under 300,000 clones, 65% to 85% of them singletons. Material: peripheral blood. All receptors derive from a woman in her forties with active or convalescent COVID-19.

The chain combines TRBV9 with TRBJ1-3; the match to TRBD1 covers 10 bases. Looked up from germline, CDR1 is SGDLS and CDR2 is YYNGEE. J was trimmed by 2 bases and V by 1 base; bases with no gene match: 15. The length of the CDR3 is 20 residues. The CDR3 DNA follows: TGTGCCAGCAGCGTATCATCACGGACAGGGGGTTTCCTCGCTGGAAACACCATATATTTT. It codes for CASSVSSRTGGFLAGNTIYF.

This clone was observed a few times. Other DNA variants within this sample encode the same CDR3. This sequence joins TRBV5-6 and TRBJ1-4; unclear D gene. Germline-derived CDR1 and CDR2 are SGHDT and YYEEEE. The CDR3 spans 12 residues. V lost 0 bases to trimming and J lost 8 bases, with 5 bases between them. CDR3 DNA sequence: TGTGCCAGCAGCTTGGGGGCAGAAAAACTGTTTTTT. Encoded protein: CASSLGAEKLFF. The complete variable domain, with remaining parts taken from reference TRBV5-6 and TRBJ1-4, reads DAGVTQSPTHLIKTRGQQVTLRCSPKSGHDTVSWYQQALGQGPQFIFQYYEEEERQRGNFPDRFSGHQFPNYSSELNVNALLLGDSALYLCASSLGAEKLFFGSGTQLSVL.

The rearrangement joins TRBV9 to TRBJ2-3; maybe TRBD2 (5 bases). This CDR3 contains 15 residues. V was cut by 0 bases and J by 1 base, with 9 bases left in between. Germline V CDR1 and CDR2: SGDLS, YYNGEE. Here the CDR3 DNA reads TGTGCCAGCAGCGTAGATGGAGGACGCACAGATACGCAGTATTTT. Translated: CASSVDGGRTDTQYF.

CDR3 region: CASSLGIGEQPQHF. The CDR3 coding sequence is TGTGCCAGCAGTTTAGGTATCGGGGAACAGCCCCAGCATTTT. This chain connects TRBV28 to TRBJ1-5; D not resolved. Between the trimmed V and J ends, which lost 2 bases and 7 bases, there was a span of 12 bases. CDR1 MDHEN and CDR2 SYDVKM come from the germline V gene. This CDR3 spans 14 amino acids.

The chain uses TRBV28 and TRBJ1-5, with 8 bases matching TRBD1. Germline trimming cut 4 bases from V and 2 bases from J; bases unmatched to any gene: 4. This CDR3 is built from 15 residues. Germline V gene lookup returns CDR1 MDHEN and CDR2 SYDVKM. CDR3 sequence: CASSSGQGRNQPQHF. Here the CDR3 DNA reads TGTGCCAGCAGTTCCGGACAGGGACGCAATCAGCCCCAGCATTTT.